These 18 T cell receptor beta chains were all obtained from the same sample, sequenced in a study of blood T cell repertoires in COVID-19. Method: immunoSEQ multiplex PCR; TCRdb's copy keeps in-frame clones and lacks some. The sample contains around 500,000 clones, over 75% of which appear only once. Material for sequencing was PBMCs or T cells enriched from blood (not recorded which). The receptor set was obtained from a woman aged 40 to 50 who had recovered from COVID-19.

Only one count was recorded for this clone. V is TRBV9 and J is TRBJ2-7, with TRBD1 identical over 7 bases. Germline V gene data show CDR1 as SGDLS and CDR2 as YYNGEE. The CDR3 is 14 residues long. Trimming took 4 bases from V and 2 from J; bases not matched to a gene: 6. DNA for the CDR3: TGTGCCAGCAGCCCACGACAGGGCACCTACGAGCAGTACTTC. Its translation: CASSPRQGTYEQYF.

This clone was observed a single time. The chain carries TRBV10-2 and TRBJ2-1, with D possibly matching TRBD2 (6 bases). The CDR3 runs 14 residues. Trimming took off 8 bases at V and 3 bases at J, with 14 bases between the two ends. CDR1 WSHSY and CDR2 SAAADI come from the germline V gene. The DNA for the CDR3 is TGCGCCAGCGGGGAGGAAACATTCTACAATGAGCAGTTCTTC. Translating gives CASGEETFYNEQFF.

V is TRBV7-2 and J is TRBJ2-2, with 11 bases that match TRBD1. The CDR3 sequence is 17 residues long. Germline-derived CDR1 and CDR2 are SGHTA and FQGNSA. Trimming took 2 bases from V and 5 from J; bases not matched to a gene: 7. CDR3 sequence (DNA): TGTGCCAGCAGCTTACATAGGGACAGGGGGAATACCGGGGAGCTGTTTTTT. Translated, it gives CASSLHRDRGNTGELFF.

This chain links TRBV6-5 with TRBJ2-2; no clear D. V lost 6 bases and J 1 base, leaving 9 bases between the germline ends. CDR1 MNHEY and CDR2 SVGAGI come from the germline V gene. This CDR3 comprises 14 residues. Written as DNA, the CDR3 is TGTGCCAGCAGATCTAGTGTGAACACCGGGGAGCTGTTTTTT. Its protein product is CASRSSVNTGELFF.

The rearrangement joins TRBV12-5 to TRBJ1-1; perhaps TRBD1 as D (5 bases). The CDR3 covers 14 residues. The germline CDR1 and CDR2 sequences are LGHNT and FRNRAP. V was cut by 2 bases and J by 1 base, with 8 bases left in between. The CDR3 DNA reads as TGTGCTAGTGGTTTGTTGACAGCGAACACTGAAGCTTTCTTT. This sequence encodes CASGLLTANTEAFF.

The J gene is TRBJ1-5, the V gene TRBV6-5; 9 bases match TRBD1. The V gene's germline CDR1 is MNHEY and CDR2 SVGAGI. The V segment lost 0 bases and the J segment 9 bases; nucleotides outside the gene matches: 6. This CDR3 contains 15 residues. CDR3 nucleotide sequence: TGTGCCAGCAGTTACTCCTGGACAGGGGAAAGGCCCCAGCATTTT. It specifies CASSYSWTGERPQHF.

The chain has TRBV29-1 and TRBJ2-7; TRBD2 might be the D (6 bases). Germline CDR1 SQVTM, CDR2 ANQGSEA. The V and J ends lost 0 bases and 7 bases respectively, with 10 bases between them. The CDR3 extends over 12 amino acids. The CDR3 here is CSVEDGSGEQYF. The CDR3 DNA reads TGCAGCGTTGAAGATGGGAGCGGGGAGCAGTACTTC.

J is TRBJ2-3 and V is TRBV5-6; tentative D call: TRBD2 (6 bases). CDR3 length: 16 amino acids. CDR1 SGHDT and CDR2 YYEEEE come from the germline V gene. Trimming stripped 0 bases from V and 2 bases from J, with 13 bases between. CDR3 DNA sequence: TGTGCCAGCAGCTTGGCCATGGCGGGGTACACAGATACGCAGTATTTT. This encodes CASSLAMAGYTDTQYF.

The chain employs TRBV5-1 and TRBJ2-7, with D possibly matching TRBD1 (5 bases). Germline-derived CDR1 and CDR2 are SGHRS and YFSETQ. This CDR3 spans 15 amino acids. With 4 bases removed from V and 7 bases from J, the gap between germline ends came to 21 bases. CDR3 coding DNA: TGCGCCAGCAGCCCCTGGACAACTAATACGGAAGAGCAGTACTTC. The encoded protein is CASSPWTTNTEEQYF.

The CDR3 DNA sequence: TGTGCCAGCAGCCCTGGGACTAGCGGGAGCCTCACAGATACGCAGTATTTT. Encoded protein: CASSPGTSGSLTDTQYF. The chain uses TRBV9 and TRBJ2-3, with 14 bases lining up with TRBD2. The junction had 6 bases not matched to a gene; V was cut back by 4 bases and J by 2 bases. This CDR3 is 17 amino acids long. Germline V gene data show CDR1 as SGDLS and CDR2 as YYNGEE.

The chain is built from TRBV7-9 and TRBJ1-2; 8 bases agree with TRBD1. V was pared by 4 bases and J by 10 bases, with 2 bases of the junction left unmatched. Germline V gene lookup returns CDR1 SEHNR and CDR2 FQNEAQ (reference sequence). The CDR3 covers 11 residues. CDR3: CASSSTGVYTF. The DNA of the CDR3 is TGTGCCAGCAGCTCGACAGGGGTCTACACCTTC.

The V and J genes are TRBV29-1 and TRBJ2-1; D might be TRBD1 (6 bases). Germline CDR1 is SQVTM and CDR2 is ANQGSEA. V shed 1 base and J shed 7 bases, with 17 bases lying between them. The CDR3 consists of 15 residues. CDR3 loop: CSVEATGMGENEQFF. DNA of the CDR3: TGCAGCGTTGAAGCAACAGGGATGGGGGAGAATGAGCAGTTCTTC.

The rearrangement uses TRBV5-4 and TRBJ2-3; a weak D match, TRBD1 (6 bases). This CDR3 is 13 amino acids long. V lost 3 bases, J lost 2 bases, and 7 bases lay in between. The germline V gene has CDR1 SGHNT and CDR2 YYREEE (reference sequence). For the CDR3, the DNA is TGTGCCAGCAGCTGGACAGACACAGATACGCAGTATTTT. Its protein product is CASSWTDTDTQYF.

In nucleotides, the CDR3 is TGTGCCAGCAGCTTAACAGCGGGAGAGACAGATACGCAGTATTTT. It encodes CASSLTAGETDTQYF. The chain uses TRBV5-4 and TRBJ2-3; TRBD2 aligns across 8 bases. V lost 2 bases to trimming and J lost 3 bases; unmatched junction nucleotides: 5. Germline loops: CDR1 SGHNT, CDR2 YYREEE (reference sequence). This CDR3 contains 15 residues.

Concerning this clone itself: The identical CDR3 is also encoded by other nucleotide sequences in the sample. The CDR3 DNA reads TGTGCCAGCAGCTTTAGTGCGTCCTACGAGCAGTACTTC. Residues: CASSFSASYEQYF. The chain employs TRBV7-2 and TRBJ2-7; no definite D call. V lost 3 bases, J lost 1 base, and 7 bases lay in between. Germline V CDR1 and CDR2: SGHTA, FQGNSA. The CDR3 has 13 amino acids.

The rearrangement joins TRBV5-3 to TRBJ2-7; 9 bases map to TRBD2. TRBV5-3 is an open reading frame, and its role is uncertain. V lost 4 bases and J lost 7; bases outside the gene matches: 15. CDR3 length equals 16 residues. The CDR3 nucleotides read TGTGCCAGAAGCCACCGCGGATCTAGCGGGATGGGGGAGCAGTACTTC. Translated: CARSHRGSSGMGEQYF.

The DNA for the CDR3 is TGTGCCAGCAGCTTAGCGGGTTCCGGGACAGTCCTCCGGTGGAATCAGCCCCAGCATTTT. This translates into CASSLAGSGTVLRWNQPQHF. The gene calls are TRBV7-2 and TRBJ1-5; 7 nucleotides align to TRBD1. Germline V gene data show CDR1 as SGHTA and CDR2 as FQGNSA. CDR3 size: 20 residues. Germline trimming cut 0 bases from V and 4 bases from J; bases unmatched to any gene: 18.

V usage is TRBV11-3 and J usage is TRBJ2-3; 10 bases align to TRBD2. Trimming removed 4 bases from V and 0 bases from J; junction bases left unmatched: 4. CDR1 SGHNT and CDR2 YENEEA come from the germline V gene. The CDR3 has 16 amino acids. CDR3 nucleotide sequence: TGTGCCAGCAGCTCCCCAGCGGGAGGGAGCACAGATACGCAGTATTTT. It encodes CASSSPAGGSTDTQYF.